These 13 T cell receptor beta chains share one sample of origin, sequenced in a study of regulatory T cells in long-lasting Graves disease. CDR3-region Arm-PCR and iRepertoire HTBI primers produced the TCR beta libraries. TCRdb used MiXCR to reprocess the multiplex PCR reads, holding one entry per CDR3 protein. This sample yields more than 300,000 distinct CDR3 sequences, of which approximately 23% are seen a single time; 28% belongs to the top ten. This sample's time point: persistent/refractory GD, antithyroid drugs over 5 years with positive TRAb. Generation of the TCR library employed RNA extracted from PBMCs. Sequencing was performed on peripheral blood mononuclear cells (PBMCs), taken when the disease was refractory, from a patient treated with antithyroid drugs. The source of these receptors is a woman aged 40 to 50 with Graves disease.

This clonotype was counted between two and nine times. This chain uses TRBV5-1 with TRBJ2-2; D may be TRBD1 (6 bases). V was clipped by 7 bases and J by 0 bases, with 16 bases between them. This CDR3 region has 16 residues. Germline V lookup: CDR1 SGHRS, CDR2 YFSETQ. The CDR3 nucleotides are TGCGCCAGCGCATGCCCAGGGGACGCGAACACCGGGGAGCTGTTTTTT. Translated: CASACPGDANTGELFF.

This rearrangement joins TRBV28 to TRBJ2-7; no clear D gene. This CDR3 contains 13 residues. V dropped 6 bases and J dropped 4 bases, with 13 bases sitting between them. Germline CDR1 reads MDHEN; CDR2 reads SYDVKM. The CDR3 DNA is TGTGCCAGCAGCTTCGGCGTAAAATACGAGCAGTACTTC. This sequence encodes CASSFGVKYEQYF.

This clonotype has at least ten counts. This chain connects TRBV28 to TRBJ1-5; weak D call: TRBD1 (6 bases). CDR1 and CDR2 (germline): MDHEN, SYDVKM. Between the trimmed V and J ends, which lost 5 bases and 2 bases, there was a span of 13 bases. This CDR3 has 15 amino acids. Here the CDR3 reads CASSGWGLGNQPQHF. For the CDR3, the DNA is TGTGCCAGCAGTGGGTGGGGGCTCGGCAATCAGCCCCAGCATTTT.

The rearrangement uses TRBV20-1 and TRBJ2-7; 8 bases line up with TRBD1. From germline, CDR1 is DFQATT and CDR2 SNEGSKA (reference sequence). The V gene end was trimmed by 3 bases and the J gene end by 2 bases; junction bases not matched to a gene: 12. The CDR3 has 16 residues. The CDR3 protein is CSARGGQGLITYEQYF. The DNA for the CDR3 is TGCAGTGCTAGGGGCGGACAGGGATTAATCACCTACGAGCAGTACTTC.

V and J are TRBV12-5 and TRBJ1-1; TRBD1 matches 11 bases. The CDR3 sequence is 15 residues long. The junction had 5 bases not matched to a gene; V was cut back by 5 bases and J by 3 bases. Germline CDR1 and CDR2: LGHNT and FRNRAP. CDR3 loop: CASGPGQGADTEAFF. CDR3 sequence (DNA): TGTGCTAGTGGTCCCGGACAGGGGGCGGACACTGAAGCTTTCTTT.

This clonotype has at least ten counts. This chain uses TRBV5-1 with TRBJ1-1, with 9 positions matching TRBD1. Per the germline V gene, CDR1 is SGHRS and CDR2 is YFSETQ. With V trimmed by 1 base and J by 1 base, 2 bases remained unmatched. The CDR3 extends over 15 amino acids. The CDR3 sequence: CASSLRDRANTEAFF. CDR3 DNA: TGCGCCAGCAGCTTGCGGGACAGGGCGAACACTGAAGCTTTCTTT.

This clonotype was found many times. The gene calls are TRBV2 and TRBJ2-2, with D perhaps matching TRBD1 or TRBD2 (5 bases each). CDR3 length equals 16 residues. Germline CDR1 is SNHLY and CDR2 is FYNNEI. V was pared by 6 bases and J by 0 bases, with 14 bases between. The CDR3 bases are TGTGCCAGCAGACGAGGGGCCCTTTCGAACACCGGGGAGCTGTTTTTT. This codes for CASRRGALSNTGELFF.

This clonotype was observed many times. V and J are TRBV10-3 and TRBJ2-7, with TRBD1 identical over 9 bases. Germline lookup yields CDR1 ENHRY and CDR2 SYGVKD. V was pared by 0 bases and J by 3 bases, with 3 bases of the junction left unmatched. This CDR3 contains 15 residues. The CDR3 spells CAISESGTGNYEQYF. The CDR3 nucleotides are TGTGCCATCAGTGAGTCTGGGACAGGGAACTACGAGCAGTACTTC.

This clonotype has at least ten counts. The V call is TRBV15, the J call TRBJ2-5; 12 bases agree with TRBD2. The V and J ends lost 0 bases and 1 base, in that order; junction bases with no gene match: 6. Germline CDR1 is LNHNV and CDR2 is YYDKDF (reference sequence). CDR3 size: 18 residues. CDR3 sequence: CATSRERGLAGIQETQYF. CDR3 bases: TGTGCCACCAGCAGAGAACGAGGACTAGCGGGGATCCAAGAGACCCAGTACTTC.

This clonotype has a count of ten or more. The chain employs TRBV7-2 and TRBJ2-5; perhaps TRBD2 as D (5 bases). Germline values: CDR1 SGHTA, CDR2 FQGNSA. The CDR3 loop spans 16 amino acids. The ends were cut back, 1 base at V and 3 bases at J, with 15 bases in the middle. Written as DNA, the CDR3 is TGTGCCAGCAGCTTAGGGATGGGTGAGGGTGAAGAGACCCAGTACTTC. Protein sequence: CASSLGMGEGEETQYF.

In the case of this clonotype: Since a much larger clone is just one base distant, this may be a read error. The chain joins TRBV28 to TRBJ2-7, with TRBD2 identical over 8 bases. The CDR3 length is 15 residues. Germline values: CDR1 MDHEN, CDR2 SYDVKM. The chain's CDR3 is CAGSFRGTRSYEQYF. DNA of the CDR3: TGTGCCGGCAGTTTTCGAGGGACTAGATCCTACGAGCAGTACTTC.

This clonotype was observed at least ten times. This chain uses TRBV10-3 with TRBJ2-7; maybe TRBD1 (6 bases). The germline CDR1 and CDR2 sequences are ENHRY and SYGVKD. Trimming cost V 4 bases and J 3 bases, with 10 bases left between them. The CDR3 is 13 amino acids. The CDR3 is CAISGQDFYEQYF. CDR3 sequence (DNA): TGTGCCATCAGTGGACAGGACTTCTACGAGCAGTACTTC.

There are many counts of this clonotype. The V and J genes are TRBV7-3 and TRBJ2-4; maybe TRBD1 (6 bases). Per germline, CDR1 SGHTA and CDR2 FQGTGA. The CDR3 runs 13 residues. Between the trimmed V and J ends, which lost 5 bases and 8 bases, there was a span of 13 bases. CDR3 loop: CASSLGAGDIQYF. The CDR3 DNA is TGTGCCAGCAGCCTTGGGGCAGGGGACATTCAGTACTTC.